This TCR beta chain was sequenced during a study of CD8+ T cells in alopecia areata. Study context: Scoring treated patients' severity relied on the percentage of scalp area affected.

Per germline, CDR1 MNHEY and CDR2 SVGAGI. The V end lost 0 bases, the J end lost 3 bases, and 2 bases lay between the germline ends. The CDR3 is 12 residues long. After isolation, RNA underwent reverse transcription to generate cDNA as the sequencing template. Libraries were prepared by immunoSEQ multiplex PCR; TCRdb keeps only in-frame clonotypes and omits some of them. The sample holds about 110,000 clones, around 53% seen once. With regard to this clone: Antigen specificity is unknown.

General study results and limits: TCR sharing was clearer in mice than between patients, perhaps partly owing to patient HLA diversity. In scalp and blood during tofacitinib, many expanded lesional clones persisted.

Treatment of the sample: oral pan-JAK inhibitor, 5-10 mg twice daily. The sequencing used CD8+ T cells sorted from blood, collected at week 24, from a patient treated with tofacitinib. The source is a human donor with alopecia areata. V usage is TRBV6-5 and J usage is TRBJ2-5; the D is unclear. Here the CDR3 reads CASSYSEETQYF. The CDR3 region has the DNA TGTGCCAGCAGTTACTCTGAAGAGACCCAGTACTTC.